This T cell receptor (beta chain) was identified during a study of T cells in Graves' hyperthyroidism and ophthalmopathy. There were TCR beta CDR3 regions amplified from RNA transcripts. When the TCR CDR3 underwent first-round RT-PCR, the HTBI primer set was used. Each CDR3 protein gets one entry after TCRdb re-called the multiplex PCR reads with MiXCR. The table has roughly 560,000 distinct CDR3 sequences, roughly 14% seen once. Sequenced input: blood. The sequence came from a woman between 35 and 50 years old with Graves' ophthalmopathy.

The DNA for the CDR3 is TGTGCCAGCACCCAATACACATCCTACGAGCAGTACTTC. Residues: CASTQYTSYEQYF. The gene calls are TRBV6-1 and TRBJ2-7; D gene uncertain. The CDR3 consists of 13 residues. Trimming removed 7 bases at V and 1 base at J, with 11 bases between. Per the germline V gene, CDR1 is MNHNS and CDR2 is SASEGT.